A selection of T cell receptor beta chains follows, all from one sample in a study of T cell changes during pregnancy in multiple sclerosis. Method: immunoSEQ multiplex PCR; TCRdb's copy keeps in-frame clones and lacks some. This sample has 39,000 or so clones, with 90% found just once. Here the sequenced sample was CD8+ T cells from peripheral blood mononuclear cells, taken in the first trimester of pregnancy. The receptor source for this set is a female donor with multiple sclerosis, enrolled in a pregnancy study. The CDR3 runs from the conserved cysteine through the conserved F or W. Each record gives: J gene, V gene, D gene, clone size, CDR3 protein, CDR3 DNA. D genes are given only for firm matches. The size entry is marked missing in some rows and otherwise reads once, few, many or a size class.

TRBJ2-2 | TRBV5-4 | TRBD1 | once | CASSSGTGHTGELFF | TGTGCCAGCAGCTCTGGGACAGGTCACACCGGGGAGCTGTTTTTT
TRBJ2-1 | TRBV11-3 | . | . | CASSYSSSRHEQFF | TGTGCCAGCAGTTATTCCTCTAGCCGGCATGAGCAGTTCTTC
TRBJ2-1 | TRBV19 | TRBD2 | few | CASSISAGGPNEQFF | TGTGCCAGTAGTATCAGCGCGGGGGGGCCCAATGAGCAGTTCTTC
TRBJ1-2 | TRBV5-4 | . | once | CASRPGGRGYTF | TGTGCCAGCAGGCCGGGGGGACGTGGCTACACCTTC
TRBJ1-2 | TRBV27 | TRBD1 | . | CASRNGQGGGGYTF | TGTGCCAGCAGGAACGGACAGGGCGGCGGTGGCTACACCTTC
TRBJ2-7 | TRBV19 | TRBD1 | hyperexpanded | CASSIAGQGYEQYF | TGTGCCAGTAGTATAGCGGGACAGGGCTACGAGCAGTACTTC
TRBJ1-5 | TRBV18 | . | . | CASSSGGRRTHGQPQHF | TGTGCCAGCTCTTCCGGGGGTAGACGGACCCATGGGCAGCCCCAGCATTTT
TRBJ2-7 | TRBV4-1 | . | . | CASSQGNAAEQYF | TGCGCCAGCAGCCAAGGTAATGCGGCCGAGCAGTACTTC
TRBJ1-2 | TRBV5-6 | . | . | CASSLGQGIKVYGYTF | TGTGCCAGCAGCTTGGGGCAGGGGATAAAGGTCTATGGCTACACCTTC
TRBJ1-6 | TRBV30 | TRBD1 | . | CAWSSRWTGSNSPLHF | TGTGCCTGGAGTAGTAGGTGGACAGGGTCTAATTCACCCCTCCACTTT
TRBJ2-5 | TRBV4-2 | . | . | CASSHLTGQETQYF | TGTGCCAGCAGCCATTTGACAGGCCAAGAGACCCAGTACTTC
TRBJ1-1 | TRBV30 | . | . | CAWREGTEAFF | TGTGCCTGGAGGGAGGGCACTGAAGCTTTCTTT
TRBJ1-1 | TRBV20-1 | . | . | CSAYRVTEAFF | TGCAGTGCGTATCGGGTCACTGAAGCTTTCTTT
TRBJ2-5 | TRBV7-8 | TRBD2 | . | CASSLGAGLAGSETQYF | TGTGCCAGCAGCTTAGGCGCGGGACTAGCGGGTTCAGAGACCCAGTACTTC
TRBJ1-1 | TRBV19 | . | . | CASSTQGPDTEAFF | TGTGCCAGTAGTACACAGGGTCCGGACACTGAAGCTTTCTTT
TRBJ1-5 | TRBV2 | . | . | CASRETYTGQPQHF | TGTGCCAGCAGGGAGACCTATACGGGTCAGCCCCAGCATTTT
TRBJ2-6 | TRBV6-5 | TRBD1 | . | CASSYAGGSGANVLTF | TGTGCCAGCAGTTACGCAGGGGGCTCTGGGGCCAACGTCCTGACTTTC
TRBJ2-1 | TRBV27 | TRBD2 | once | CASRGLAGNEQFF | TGTGCCAGCAGAGGACTAGCGGGGAATGAGCAGTTCTTC
TRBJ2-3 | TRBV30 | . | . | CAWRAFRGGSTDTQYF | TGTGCCTGGAGGGCGTTTCGAGGAGGTAGCACAGATACGCAGTATTTT
TRBJ1-1 | TRBV7-9 | . | . | CASSATNRNTEAFF | TGTGCCAGCAGCGCTACCAACAGGAACACTGAAGCTTTCTTT
TRBJ2-1 | TRBV19 | . | . | CASSYLATEPYNEQFF | TGTGCCAGTAGTTATCTCGCCACAGAGCCTTACAATGAGCAGTTCTTC
TRBJ1-1 | TRBV5-4 | . | . | CASSSGGGGPGAFF | TGTGCCAGCAGCTCGGGCGGGGGCGGTCCGGGTGCTTTCTTT
TRBJ2-1 | TRBV9 | TRBD1 | . | CASSDRGNLYNEQFF | TGTGCCAGCAGCGACAGGGGGAATCTCTACAATGAGCAGTTCTTC
TRBJ2-7 | TRBV9 | . | . | CASSVKTESYEQYF | TGTGCCAGCAGCGTCAAGACAGAGTCCTACGAGCAGTACTTC
TRBJ2-1 | TRBV5-6 | . | . | CASSLVGLAIYNEQFF | TGTGCCAGCAGCTTGGTAGGGCTAGCGATATACAATGAGCAGTTCTTC
TRBJ1-1 | TRBV25-1 | . | . | CASSDPPDTEAFF | TGTGCCAGCAGTGACCCCCCCGACACTGAAGCTTTCTTT
TRBJ2-1 | TRBV7-6 | TRBD2 | . | CASSLGASGGNEQFF | TGTGCCAGCAGCTTAGGAGCTAGCGGGGGGAATGAGCAGTTCTTC
TRBJ1-1 | TRBV7-9 | TRBD1 | . | CASSPRDSLTWNTEAFF | TGTGCCAGCAGCCCCCGGGACAGCTTGACTTGGAACACTGAAGCTTTCTTT
TRBJ2-2 | TRBV11-2 | TRBD2 | . | CASSLGLAGAVTGELFF | TGTGCCAGCAGCTTAGGACTAGCGGGAGCGGTCACCGGGGAGCTGTTTTTT
TRBJ1-2 | TRBV5-8 | . | . | CASRGLSNYGYTF | TGTGCCAGCAGGGGCCTCTCTAACTATGGCTACACCTTC
TRBJ2-5 | TRBV7-6 | . | . | CASSSPRETQYF | TGTGCCAGCAGCTCCCCCCGGGAGACCCAGTACTTC
TRBJ1-1 | TRBV4-3 | TRBD1 | . | CASSPVPGQGADTEAFF | TGCGCCAGCAGCCCGGTCCCGGGACAGGGAGCGGACACTGAAGCTTTCTTT
TRBJ2-7 | TRBV7-8 | TRBD1 | . | CASSSHRGLRSYEQYF | TGTGCCAGCAGCTCGCACAGGGGGCTGAGATCCTACGAGCAGTACTTC
TRBJ2-5 | TRBV9 | . | . | CASSRDWQETQYF | TGTGCCAGCAGCCGGGACTGGCAAGAGACCCAGTACTTC
TRBJ1-1 | TRBV27 | TRBD1 | . | CASSPGGPNTEAFF | TGTGCCAGCAGCCCAGGGGGTCCGAACACTGAAGCTTTCTTT
TRBJ2-1 | TRBV5-1 | TRBD2 | . | CASSLASGRDEQFF | TGCGCCAGCAGCTTGGCAAGCGGGAGGGATGAGCAGTTCTTC
TRBJ1-3 | TRBV13 | . | . | CASSLGSGSGNTIYF | TGTGCCAGCAGCTTAGGGAGCGGCTCTGGAAACACCATATATTTT
TRBJ1-2 | TRBV5-6 | . | . | CASSHRVPNYGYTF | TGTGCCAGCAGCCACAGGGTTCCTAACTATGGCTACACCTTC
TRBJ2-5 | TRBV7-9 | . | once | CASSSQYRVETQYF | TGTGCCAGCAGCTCCCAATATCGGGTAGAGACCCAGTACTTC